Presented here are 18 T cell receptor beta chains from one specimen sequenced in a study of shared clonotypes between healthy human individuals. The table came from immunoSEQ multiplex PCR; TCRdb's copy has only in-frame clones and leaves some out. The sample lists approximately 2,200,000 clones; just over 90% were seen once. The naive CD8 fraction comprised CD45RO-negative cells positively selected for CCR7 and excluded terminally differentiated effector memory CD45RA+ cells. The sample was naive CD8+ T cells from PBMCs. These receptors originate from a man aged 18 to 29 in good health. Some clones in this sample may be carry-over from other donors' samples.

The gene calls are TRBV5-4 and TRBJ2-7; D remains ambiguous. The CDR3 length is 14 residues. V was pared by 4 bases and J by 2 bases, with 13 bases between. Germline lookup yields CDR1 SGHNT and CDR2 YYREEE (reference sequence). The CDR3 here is CASSIWLMPYEQYF. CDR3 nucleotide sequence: TGTGCCAGCAGCATATGGTTGATGCCCTACGAGCAGTACTTC.

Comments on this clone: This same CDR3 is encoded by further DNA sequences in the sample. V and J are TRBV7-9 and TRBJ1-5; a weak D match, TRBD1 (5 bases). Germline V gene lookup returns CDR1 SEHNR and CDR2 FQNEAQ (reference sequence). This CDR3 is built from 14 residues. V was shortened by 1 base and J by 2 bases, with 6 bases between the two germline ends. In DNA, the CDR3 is TGTGCCAGCAGCTTAGGGGGGGGCAATCAGCCCCAGCATTTT. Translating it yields CASSLGGGNQPQHF.

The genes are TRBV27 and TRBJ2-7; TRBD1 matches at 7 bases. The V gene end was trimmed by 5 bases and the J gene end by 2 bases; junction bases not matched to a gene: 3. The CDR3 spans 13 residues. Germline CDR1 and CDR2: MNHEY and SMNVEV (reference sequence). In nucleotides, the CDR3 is TGTGCCAGCAGTCAGGGGGATACCTACGAGCAGTACTTC. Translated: CASSQGDTYEQYF.

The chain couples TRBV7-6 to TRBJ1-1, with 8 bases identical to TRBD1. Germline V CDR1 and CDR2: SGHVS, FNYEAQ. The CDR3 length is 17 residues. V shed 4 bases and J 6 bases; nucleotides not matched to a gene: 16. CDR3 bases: TGTGCCAGCAGCTACAACATACGGACAGGGAACTCCCCTGAAGCTTTCTTT. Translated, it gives CASSYNIRTGNSPEAFF.

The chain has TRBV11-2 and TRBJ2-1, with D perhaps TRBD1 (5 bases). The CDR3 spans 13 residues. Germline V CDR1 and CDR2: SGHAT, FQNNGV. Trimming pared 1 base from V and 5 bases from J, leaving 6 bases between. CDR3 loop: CASSLVGDNEQFF. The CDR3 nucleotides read TGTGCCAGCAGCTTAGTAGGGGACAATGAGCAGTTCTTC.

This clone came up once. This CDR3 is CASSFRVDAGDTGELFF. The CDR3 nucleotides read TGCGCCAGCAGCTTTCGTGTCGACGCAGGGGACACCGGGGAGCTGTTTTTT. This chain links TRBV5-1 with TRBJ2-2, with a possible D match to TRBD1 (6 bases). Germline lookup yields CDR1 SGHRS and CDR2 YFSETQ. V lost 2 bases to trimming and J lost 3 bases, with 17 bases between them. The CDR3 runs to 17 residues.

CDR3 residues: CASTEGQGVTNYGYTF. For the CDR3, the DNA is TGTGCCAGCACCGAAGGACAGGGGGTAACCAACTATGGCTACACCTTC. V gene TRBV7-2 combines with J gene TRBJ1-2; 10 positions match TRBD1. V lost 7 bases and J lost 2; bases outside the gene matches: 10. The germline CDR1 and CDR2 sequences are SGHTA and FQGNSA. The CDR3 covers 16 residues.

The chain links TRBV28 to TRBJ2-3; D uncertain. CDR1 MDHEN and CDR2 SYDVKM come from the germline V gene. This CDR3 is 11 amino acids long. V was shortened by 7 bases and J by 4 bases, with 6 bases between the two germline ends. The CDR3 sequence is CASTESDTQYF. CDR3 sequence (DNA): TGTGCCAGCACGGAATCAGATACGCAGTATTTT. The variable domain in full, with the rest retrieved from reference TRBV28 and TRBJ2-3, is DVKVTQSSRYLVKRTGEKVFLECVQDMDHENMFWYRQDPGLGLRLIYFSYDVKMKEKGDIPEGYSVSREKKERFSLILESASTNQTSMYLCASTESDTQYFGPGTRLTVL.

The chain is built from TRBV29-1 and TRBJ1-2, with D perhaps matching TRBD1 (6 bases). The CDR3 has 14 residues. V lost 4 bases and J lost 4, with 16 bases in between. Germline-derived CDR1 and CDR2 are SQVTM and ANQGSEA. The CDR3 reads CSVVGGEGGYGYTF. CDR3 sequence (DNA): TGCAGCGTTGTTGGGGGAGAAGGGGGCTATGGCTACACCTTC.

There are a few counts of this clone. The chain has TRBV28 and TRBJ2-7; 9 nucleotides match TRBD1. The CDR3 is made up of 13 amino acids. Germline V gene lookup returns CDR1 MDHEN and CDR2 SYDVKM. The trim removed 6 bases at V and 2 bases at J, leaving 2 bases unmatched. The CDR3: CASRDRGTYEQYF. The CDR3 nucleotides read TGTGCCAGCAGGGACAGGGGAACCTACGAGCAGTACTTC.

The CDR3 coding sequence is TGTGCCAGTCGGACTAGCGGGAGAAGTAACACCGGGGAGCTGTTTTTT. Translating gives CASRTSGRSNTGELFF. The chain employs TRBV27 and TRBJ2-2; 13 nucleotides agree with TRBD2. Looked up from germline, CDR1 is MNHEY and CDR2 is SMNVEV (reference sequence). With V trimmed by 9 bases and J by 2 bases, 6 bases remained unmatched. CDR3 size: 16 residues.

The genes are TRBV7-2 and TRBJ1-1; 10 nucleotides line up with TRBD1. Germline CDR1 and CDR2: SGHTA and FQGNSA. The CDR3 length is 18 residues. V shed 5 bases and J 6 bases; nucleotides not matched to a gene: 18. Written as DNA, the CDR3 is TGTGCCAGCAGCGTAGGAGTTCCGGGACAGGGGCTTCCCTCTGAAGCTTTCTTT. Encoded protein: CASSVGVPGQGLPSEAFF.

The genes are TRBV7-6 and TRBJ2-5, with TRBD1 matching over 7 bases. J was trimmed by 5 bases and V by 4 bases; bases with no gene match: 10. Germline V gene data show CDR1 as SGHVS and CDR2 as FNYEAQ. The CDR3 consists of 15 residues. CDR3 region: CASSYPPTGRETQYF. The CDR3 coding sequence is TGTGCCAGCAGCTACCCTCCGACAGGGCGGGAGACCCAGTACTTC.

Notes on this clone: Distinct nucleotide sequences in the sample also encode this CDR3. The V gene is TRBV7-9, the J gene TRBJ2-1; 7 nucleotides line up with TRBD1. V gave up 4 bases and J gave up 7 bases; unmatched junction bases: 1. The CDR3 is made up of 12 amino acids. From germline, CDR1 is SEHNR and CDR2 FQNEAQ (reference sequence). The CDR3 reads CASSSGGNEQFF. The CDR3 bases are TGTGCCAGCAGCTCAGGGGGAAATGAGCAGTTCTTC.

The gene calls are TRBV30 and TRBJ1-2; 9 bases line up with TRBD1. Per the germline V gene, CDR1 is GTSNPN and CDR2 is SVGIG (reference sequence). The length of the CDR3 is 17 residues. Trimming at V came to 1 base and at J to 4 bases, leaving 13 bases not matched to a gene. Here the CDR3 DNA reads TGTGCCTGGAGTGGTACCTTTTCAGACAGGGGGGTCTATGGCTACACCTTC. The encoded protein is CAWSGTFSDRGVYGYTF.

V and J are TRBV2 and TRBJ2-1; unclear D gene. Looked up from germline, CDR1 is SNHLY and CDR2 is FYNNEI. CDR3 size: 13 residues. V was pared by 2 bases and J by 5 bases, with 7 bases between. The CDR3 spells CASSESPNNEQFF. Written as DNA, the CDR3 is TGTGCCAGCAGTGAATCACCGAACAATGAGCAGTTCTTC.

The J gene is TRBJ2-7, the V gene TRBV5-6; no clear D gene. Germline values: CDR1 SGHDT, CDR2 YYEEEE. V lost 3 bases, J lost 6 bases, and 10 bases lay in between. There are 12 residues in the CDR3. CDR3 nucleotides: TGTGCCAGCAGCTGGGGATGGGGCGAGCAGTACTTC. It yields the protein CASSWGWGEQYF.

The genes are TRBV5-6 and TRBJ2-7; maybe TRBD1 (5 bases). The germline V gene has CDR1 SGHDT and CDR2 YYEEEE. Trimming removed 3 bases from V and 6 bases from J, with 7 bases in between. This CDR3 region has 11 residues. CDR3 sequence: CASSWGVEQYF. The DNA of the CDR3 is TGTGCCAGCAGCTGGGGCGTCGAGCAGTACTTC. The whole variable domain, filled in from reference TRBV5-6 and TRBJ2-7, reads DAGVTQSPTHLIKTRGQQVTLRCSPKSGHDTVSWYQQALGQGPQFIFQYYEEEERQRGNFPDRFSGHQFPNYSSELNVNALLLGDSALYLCASSWGVEQYFGPGTRLTVT.